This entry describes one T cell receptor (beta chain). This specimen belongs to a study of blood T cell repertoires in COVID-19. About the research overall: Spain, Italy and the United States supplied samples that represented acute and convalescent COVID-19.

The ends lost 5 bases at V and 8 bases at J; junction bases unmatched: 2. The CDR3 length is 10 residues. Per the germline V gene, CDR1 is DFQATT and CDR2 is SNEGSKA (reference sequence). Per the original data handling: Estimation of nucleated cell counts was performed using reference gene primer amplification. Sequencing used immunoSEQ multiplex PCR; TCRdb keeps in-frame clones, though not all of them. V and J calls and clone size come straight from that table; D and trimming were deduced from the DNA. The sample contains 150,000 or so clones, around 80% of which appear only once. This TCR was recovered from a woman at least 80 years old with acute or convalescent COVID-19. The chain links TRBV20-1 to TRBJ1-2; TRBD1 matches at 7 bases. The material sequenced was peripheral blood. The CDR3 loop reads CSAGGQGYTF. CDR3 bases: TGCAGTGCTGGGGGACAGGGCTACACCTTC.